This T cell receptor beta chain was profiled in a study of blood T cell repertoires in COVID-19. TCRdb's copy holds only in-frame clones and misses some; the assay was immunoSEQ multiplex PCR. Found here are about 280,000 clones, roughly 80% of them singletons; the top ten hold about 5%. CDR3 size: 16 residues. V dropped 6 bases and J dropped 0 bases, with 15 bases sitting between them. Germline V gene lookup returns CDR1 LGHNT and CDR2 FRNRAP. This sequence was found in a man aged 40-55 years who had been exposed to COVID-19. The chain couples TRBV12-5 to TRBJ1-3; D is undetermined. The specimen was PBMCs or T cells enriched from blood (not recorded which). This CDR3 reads CASGLESLSSGNTIYF. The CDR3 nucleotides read TGTGCTAGTGGACTGGAGAGTTTAAGCTCTGGAAACACCATATATTTT. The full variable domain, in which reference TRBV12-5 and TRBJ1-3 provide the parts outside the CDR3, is DARVTQTPRHKVTEMGQEVTMRCQPILGHNTVFWYRQTMMQGLELLAYFRNRAPLDDSGMPKDRFSAEMPDATLATLKIQPSEPRDSAVYFCASGLESLSSGNTIYFGEGSWLTVV.